This T cell receptor beta chain was found in a study of T-cell memory formation after mild COVID-19. Broader study findings: Some SARS-CoV-2-responding clones were already detected in memory before infection. A second wave expanding day 15 to 37 was CD4+-biased; contracting clones were balanced.

This CDR3 contains 18 residues. The J segment lost 3 bases and the V segment lost 0 bases, leaving 8 bases of the junction unmatched. A few counts support this clonotype. Its antigen is currently unknown. MiXCR, run by TCRdb on the 5' RACE reads, gives a single entry per CDR3 protein. The profile covers about 420,000 distinct CDR3 sequences, with less than 25% appearing a single time and around 14% taken by the ten largest. The rearrangement links TRBV12-3 or TRBV12-4 to TRBJ2-3; 11 bases line up with TRBD2. Sequencing was done on a sample of PBMCs or a T cell subset sorted from them (not recorded which). The clonotype originates from an adult woman who had mild COVID-19 (a few samples of this study predate the infection). Cell type and time point are not known. This CDR3 reads CASSLARGSGGETDTQYF. In DNA form, the CDR3 reads TGTGCCAGCAGTTTAGCGCGGGGTAGCGGGGGGGAGACAGATACGCAGTATTTT.